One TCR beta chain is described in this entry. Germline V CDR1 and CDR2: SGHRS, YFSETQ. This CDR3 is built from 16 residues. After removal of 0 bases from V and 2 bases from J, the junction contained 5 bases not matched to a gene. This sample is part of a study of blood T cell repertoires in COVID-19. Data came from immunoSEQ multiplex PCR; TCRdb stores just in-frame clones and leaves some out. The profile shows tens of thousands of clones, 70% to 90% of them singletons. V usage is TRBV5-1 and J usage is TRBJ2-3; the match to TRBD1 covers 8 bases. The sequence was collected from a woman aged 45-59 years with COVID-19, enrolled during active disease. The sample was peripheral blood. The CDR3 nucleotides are TGCGCCAGCAGCTTGGTGCAGGGGGCATACACAGATACGCAGTATTTT. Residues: CASSLVQGAYTDTQYF.